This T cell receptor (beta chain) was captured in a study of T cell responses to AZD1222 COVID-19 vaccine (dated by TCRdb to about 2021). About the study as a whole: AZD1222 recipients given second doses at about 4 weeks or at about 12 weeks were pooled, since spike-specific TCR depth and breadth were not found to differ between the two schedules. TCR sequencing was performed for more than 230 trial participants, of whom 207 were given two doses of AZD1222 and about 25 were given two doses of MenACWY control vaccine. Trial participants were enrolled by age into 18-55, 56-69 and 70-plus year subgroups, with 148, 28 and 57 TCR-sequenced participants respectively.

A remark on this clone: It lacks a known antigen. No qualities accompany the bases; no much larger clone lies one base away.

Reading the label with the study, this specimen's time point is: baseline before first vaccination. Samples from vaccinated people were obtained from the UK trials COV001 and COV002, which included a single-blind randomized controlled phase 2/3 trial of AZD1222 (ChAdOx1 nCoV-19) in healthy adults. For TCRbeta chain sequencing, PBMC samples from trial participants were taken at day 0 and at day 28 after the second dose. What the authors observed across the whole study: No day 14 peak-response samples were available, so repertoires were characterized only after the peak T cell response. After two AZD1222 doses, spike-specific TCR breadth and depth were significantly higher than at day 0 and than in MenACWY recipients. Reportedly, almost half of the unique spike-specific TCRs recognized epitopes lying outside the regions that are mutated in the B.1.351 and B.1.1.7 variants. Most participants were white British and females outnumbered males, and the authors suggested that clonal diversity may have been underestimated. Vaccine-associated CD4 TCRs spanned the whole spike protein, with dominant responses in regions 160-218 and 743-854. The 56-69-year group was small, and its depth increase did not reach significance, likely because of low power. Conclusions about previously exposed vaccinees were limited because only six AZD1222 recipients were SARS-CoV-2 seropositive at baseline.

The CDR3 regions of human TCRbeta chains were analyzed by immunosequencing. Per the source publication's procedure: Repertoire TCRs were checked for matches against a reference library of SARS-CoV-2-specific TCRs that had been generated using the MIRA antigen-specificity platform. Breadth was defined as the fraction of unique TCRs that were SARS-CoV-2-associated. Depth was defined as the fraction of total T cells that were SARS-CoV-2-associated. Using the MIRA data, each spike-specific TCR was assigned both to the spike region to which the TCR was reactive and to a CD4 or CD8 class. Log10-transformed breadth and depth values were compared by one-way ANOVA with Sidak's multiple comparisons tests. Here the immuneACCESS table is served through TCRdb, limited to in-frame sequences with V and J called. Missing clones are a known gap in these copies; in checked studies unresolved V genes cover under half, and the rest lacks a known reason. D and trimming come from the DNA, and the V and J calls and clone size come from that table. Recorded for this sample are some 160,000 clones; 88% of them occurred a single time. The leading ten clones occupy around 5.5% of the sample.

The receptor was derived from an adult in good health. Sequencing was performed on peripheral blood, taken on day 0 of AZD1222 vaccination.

For the CDR3, the sequence is CASSLFDTGELFF. The sequence in DNA is TGTGCCAGCAGCCTGTTCGACACCGGGGAGCTGTTTTTT. The chain is made from TRBV11-3 and TRBJ2-2, with the identity of the D gene unclear. Based on the germline V gene, the CDR1 and CDR2 sequences are SGHNT and YENEEA. Including the terminal cysteine and phenylalanine, the CDR3 comprises 13 residues. Of the read, only the CDR3 DNA is kept; its 39 bases are in frame from base 1. V is shortened by 5 bases, J by 3 bases, and the region joining them spans 7 bases.